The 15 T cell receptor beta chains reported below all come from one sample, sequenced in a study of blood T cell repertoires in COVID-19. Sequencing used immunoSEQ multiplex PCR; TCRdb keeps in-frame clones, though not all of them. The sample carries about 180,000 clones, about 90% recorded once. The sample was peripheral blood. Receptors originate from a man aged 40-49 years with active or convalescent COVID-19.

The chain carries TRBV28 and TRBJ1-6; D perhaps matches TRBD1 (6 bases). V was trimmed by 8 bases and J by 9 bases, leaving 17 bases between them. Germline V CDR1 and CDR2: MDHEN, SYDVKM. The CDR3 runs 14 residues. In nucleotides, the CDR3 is TGTGCCAGCCAACCCTCACAGGGTGCTTCACCCCTCCACTTT. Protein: CASQPSQGASPLHF.

CDR3 in amino acids: CASSYGTGGPYNEQFF. CDR3 nucleotides: TGTGCCAGCAGTTACGGAACAGGGGGGCCGTACAATGAGCAGTTCTTC. This chain joins TRBV6-5 and TRBJ2-1; TRBD1 matches at 8 bases. V was pared by 2 bases and J by 4 bases, with 7 bases of the junction left unmatched. The CDR3 totals 16 residues. Germline lookup yields CDR1 MNHEY and CDR2 SVGAGI.

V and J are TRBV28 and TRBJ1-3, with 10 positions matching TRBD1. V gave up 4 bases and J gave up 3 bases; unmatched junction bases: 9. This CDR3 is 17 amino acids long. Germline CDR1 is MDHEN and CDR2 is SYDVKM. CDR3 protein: CASSSRQGAVYGNTIYF. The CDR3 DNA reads TGTGCCAGCAGTTCACGACAGGGGGCAGTTTATGGAAACACCATATATTTT.

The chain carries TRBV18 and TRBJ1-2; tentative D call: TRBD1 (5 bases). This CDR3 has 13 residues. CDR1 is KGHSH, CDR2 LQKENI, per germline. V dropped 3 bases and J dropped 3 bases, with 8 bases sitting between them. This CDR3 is CASSPDNDYGYTF. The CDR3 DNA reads TGTGCCAGCTCACCGGACAATGACTATGGCTACACCTTC.

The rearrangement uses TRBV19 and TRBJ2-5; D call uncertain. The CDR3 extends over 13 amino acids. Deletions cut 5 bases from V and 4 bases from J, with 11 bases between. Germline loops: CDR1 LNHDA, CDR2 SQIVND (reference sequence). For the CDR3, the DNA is TGTGCCAGTAGTTCCCGACACGGAGAGACCCAGTACTTC. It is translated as CASSSRHGETQYF.

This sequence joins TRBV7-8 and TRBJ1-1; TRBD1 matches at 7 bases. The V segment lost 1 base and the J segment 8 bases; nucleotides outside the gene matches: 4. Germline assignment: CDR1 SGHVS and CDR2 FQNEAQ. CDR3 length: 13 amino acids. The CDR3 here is CASSLGGQVEAFF. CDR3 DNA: TGTGCCAGCAGCTTAGGTGGACAGGTGGAAGCTTTCTTT.

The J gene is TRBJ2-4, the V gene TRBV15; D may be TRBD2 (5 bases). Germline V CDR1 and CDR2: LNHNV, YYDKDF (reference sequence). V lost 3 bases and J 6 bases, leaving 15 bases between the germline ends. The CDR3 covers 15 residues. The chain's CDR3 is CATSSGLVEVNIQYF. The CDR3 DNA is TGTGCCACCAGCAGTGGGCTAGTGGAGGTAAACATTCAGTACTTC.

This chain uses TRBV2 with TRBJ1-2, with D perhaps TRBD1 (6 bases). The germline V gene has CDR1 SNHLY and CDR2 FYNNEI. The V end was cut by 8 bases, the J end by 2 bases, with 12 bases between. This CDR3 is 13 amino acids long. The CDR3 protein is CASLEDSNYGYTF. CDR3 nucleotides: TGTGCCAGCCTGGAGGACAGCAACTATGGCTACACCTTC.

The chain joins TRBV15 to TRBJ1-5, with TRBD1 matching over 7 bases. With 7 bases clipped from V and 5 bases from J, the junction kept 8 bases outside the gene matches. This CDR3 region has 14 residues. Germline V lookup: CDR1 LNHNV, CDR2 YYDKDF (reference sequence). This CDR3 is CATTTGDRHQPQHF. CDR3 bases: TGTGCCACCACCACTGGGGACAGACATCAGCCCCAGCATTTT.

Here the CDR3 DNA reads TGTGCCAGTAGTCTGACAGGGGCCAATTCACCCCTCCACTTT. Its translation: CASSLTGANSPLHF. The chain couples TRBV19 to TRBJ1-6, with 8 bases aligning to TRBD1. Germline V lookup: CDR1 LNHDA, CDR2 SQIVND (reference sequence). CDR3 length equals 14 residues. V lost 5 bases, J lost 7 bases, and 4 bases stayed unmatched.

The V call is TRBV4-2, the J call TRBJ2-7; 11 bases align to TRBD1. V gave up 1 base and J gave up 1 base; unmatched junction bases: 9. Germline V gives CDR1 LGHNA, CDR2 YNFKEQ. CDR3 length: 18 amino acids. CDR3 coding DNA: TGTGCCAGCAGCCAAGTAGATCCCGGGACAGGGGGATCCTACGAGCAGTACTTC. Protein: CASSQVDPGTGGSYEQYF.

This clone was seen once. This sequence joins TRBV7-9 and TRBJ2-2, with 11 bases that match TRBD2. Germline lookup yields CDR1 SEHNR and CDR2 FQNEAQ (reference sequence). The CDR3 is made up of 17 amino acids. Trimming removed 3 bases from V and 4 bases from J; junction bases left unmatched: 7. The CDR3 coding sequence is TGTGCCAGCAGCTTCACTAGCGGGGGATTTGCCACCGGGGAGCTGTTTTTT. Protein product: CASSFTSGGFATGELFF.

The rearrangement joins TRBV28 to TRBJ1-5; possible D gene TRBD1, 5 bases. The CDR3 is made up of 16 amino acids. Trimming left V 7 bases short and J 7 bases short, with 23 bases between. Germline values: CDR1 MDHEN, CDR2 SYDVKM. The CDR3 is CASTTGAGVGGQPQHF. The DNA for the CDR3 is TGTGCCAGCACCACCGGGGCAGGCGTGGGAGGCCAGCCCCAGCATTTT. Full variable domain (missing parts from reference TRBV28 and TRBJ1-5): DVKVTQSSRYLVKRTGEKVFLECVQDMDHENMFWYRQDPGLGLRLIYFSYDVKMKEKGDIPEGYSVSREKKERFSLILESASTNQTSMYLCASTTGAGVGGQPQHFGDGTRLSIL.

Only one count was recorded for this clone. The CDR3 DNA reads as TGTGCCAGCAGTCAGGTTGAAAATGGGCCCCAGCATTTT. It specifies CASSQVENGPQHF. The V call is TRBV28, the J call TRBJ1-5; no reliable D call. The V end lost 5 bases, the J end lost 9 bases, and 14 bases lay between the germline ends. Germline lookup yields CDR1 MDHEN and CDR2 SYDVKM. The CDR3 loop spans 13 amino acids.

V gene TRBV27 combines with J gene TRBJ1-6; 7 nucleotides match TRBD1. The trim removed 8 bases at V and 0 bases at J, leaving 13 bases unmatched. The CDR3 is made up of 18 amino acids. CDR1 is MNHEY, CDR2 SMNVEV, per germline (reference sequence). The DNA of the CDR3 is TGTGCCAGCGGGGGTGTAGGGGGCTATAGCTCCTATAATTCACCCCTCCACTTT. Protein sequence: CASGGVGGYSSYNSPLHF.